This is a list of T cell receptor beta chains from one sample in a study of shared clonotypes between healthy human individuals. Only in-frame clones appear in the TCRdb table, and some are missing; sequencing was by immunoSEQ multiplex PCR. Of about 2.4 million clones in the sample, approximately 92% were seen once. Specimen: naive CD4+ T cells sorted from blood. The source is a man younger than 35 in good health. Both conserved end residues are part of each CDR3. The D gene is left open where the match is weak. Clone size, where shown, is once, few, many, or a class for clones that have expanded.

j_call v_call d_call clone_size cdr3_nt cdr3_aa
TRBJ1-1 TRBV14 NA NA TGTGCCAGCAGCCAGATAAGTCACAGTTTGGTCACTGAAGCTTTCTTT CASSQISHSLVTEAFF
TRBJ2-3 TRBV4-3 NA NA TGCGCCAGCAGCCAAGATTCGGGCAGGGCAGATACGCAGTATTTT CASSQDSGRADTQYF
TRBJ1-2 TRBV10-3 NA NA TGTGTCGGAGGCCCGCCCCCGGGGGGCTACACCTTC CVGGPPPGGYTF
TRBJ2-2 TRBV9 TRBD2 once TGTGCCAGCAGCGTAGGAGCGGGAAGTTCACCCGGGGAGCTGTTTTTT CASSVGAGSSPGELFF
TRBJ2-7 TRBV7-8 NA NA TGTGCCAGCAGCTCTTCCGACGGGCGGAGGGGGTACTTC CASSSSDGRRGYF
TRBJ1-1 TRBV6-5 NA NA TGTGCCAGCAGGGAACCCCGGGGTGCAGCTTTCTTT CASREPRGAAFF
TRBJ1-6 TRBV7-9 NA NA TGTGCCAGCAGCACTAGCGGCGGGGGAGGCTCACCCCTCCACTTT CASSTSGGGGSPLHF
TRBJ2-1 TRBV4-1 NA NA TGCGCCAGCAGCCAAGTTAGTGACTTGTGGAATGAGCAGTTCTTC CASSQVSDLWNEQFF
TRBJ1-2 TRBV5-1 TRBD1 NA TGCGCCAGCAGCTTCTCGTTGACAGGGTTTGATGGCTACACCTTC CASSFSLTGFDGYTF
TRBJ2-5 TRBV10-2 TRBD2 NA TGCGCCAGCAGTGCGACTAGCGGGAGACCAGAGACCCAGTACTTC CASSATSGRPETQYF
TRBJ2-6 TRBV28 NA NA TGTGCCAGCAGTTCGCCCCCTGGGGCTGGGGCCAACGTCCTGACTTTC CASSSPPGAGANVLTF